The rows below give T cell receptor beta chains drawn from one sample of a study of graft-versus-host responses after intestinal transplantation. TCRdb keeps only in-frame clones here, not all; method: immunoSEQ multiplex PCR. This repertoire shows about 120,000 clones, 85% to 95% found once; its top ten account for 0.2% to 0.25%. No antigens are known for them. The sequences come from unstimulated CD4+ T cells sorted from spleen or lymph node cells, collected before transplant. The receptors stem from a human donor who was the organ donor for an intestinal transplant. Both conserved end residues are part of each CDR3. D genes are given only for firm matches. Expanded clones get a size class; other rows say once, few or many, or leave the size out.

V	size	J	D	DNA	CDR3
TRBV30	.	TRBJ1-4	.	TGTGCCTGGAGTCGTGCGGGGGGGAGTGAAAAACTGTTTTTT	CAWSRAGGSEKLFF
TRBV2	.	TRBJ2-3	TRBD2	TGTGCCAGCAGTGAATACGAGGGAGGGCCTAGCACAGATACGCAGTATTTT	CASSEYEGGPSTDTQYF
TRBV6-1	.	TRBJ2-1	.	TGTGCCAGCAGTCTCAGCGGCAATGAGCAGTTCTTC	CASSLSGNEQFF
TRBV6-5	.	TRBJ2-3	TRBD2	TGTGCCAGCCGGGGACTAGCCTTCACAGATACGCAGTATTTT	CASRGLAFTDTQYF
TRBV7-3	.	TRBJ2-3	TRBD1	TGTGCCAGCAGCGGGGACAGGGTCGATACGCAGTATTTT	CASSGDRVDTQYF
TRBV18	.	TRBJ2-7	TRBD1	TGTGCCAGCTCACTCGGGACAGCCTCCTACGAGCAGTACTTC	CASSLGTASYEQYF
TRBV7-2	.	TRBJ2-5	.	TGTGCCAGCAGCTTTGTTGGGGGGGAGACCCAGTACTTC	CASSFVGGETQYF
TRBV5-1	.	TRBJ1-5	.	TGCGCCAGCAGCTTGGACGGGGGGAGCAATCAGCCCCAGCATTTT	CASSLDGGSNQPQHF
TRBV9	.	TRBJ2-2	.	TGTGCCAGCAGCGTAGACCCGGGAAAGAACACCGGGGAGCTGTTTTTT	CASSVDPGKNTGELFF
TRBV10-3	.	TRBJ1-2	.	TGTGCCATCAGTGCGACCCTAGGAACGGTCTATGGCTACACCTTC	CAISATLGTVYGYTF
TRBV5-1	few	TRBJ1-4	TRBD1	TGCGCCAGCAGCCCGGAGACAGGGACTAATGAAAAACTGTTTTTT	CASSPETGTNEKLFF
TRBV6-5	.	TRBJ1-1	.	TGTGCCAGCAGAATCGCCTCCACTGAAGCTTTCTTT	CASRIASTEAFF
TRBV7-8	.	TRBJ2-5	.	TGTGCCAGCAGCTTAGTAGCCGGGTTTGGTTTCGTGAAGACCCAGTACTTC	CASSLVAGFGFVKTQYF
TRBV7-9	once	TRBJ1-1	.	TGTGCCAGCAGCTTAGGTTACTTTTTGTCCGGGGGGCGCCCAGATGAAGCTTTCTTT	CASSLGYFLSGGRPDEAFF
TRBV6-1	few	TRBJ2-7	TRBD1	TGTGCCAGCAGTGGGGACAGGGGGCGCGAGCAGTACTTC	CASSGDRGREQYF
TRBV6-1	.	TRBJ2-1	.	TGTGCCAGCAGTGAAGCGACCCCCCTGAAACTAGCATACAATGAGCAGTTCTTC	CASSEATPLKLAYNEQFF